Listed here are 17 T cell receptor beta chains from one sample, sequenced in a study of blood T cell repertoires in COVID-19. Sequencing used immunoSEQ multiplex PCR; TCRdb keeps in-frame clones, though not all of them. There are hundreds of thousands of clones in the sample; around 84% occur only once, and 1.9% lies in the top ten. The specimen was PBMCs or T cells enriched from blood (not recorded which). Receptor source: a woman aged 30 to 39 who had been exposed to COVID-19.

To note about this clone: In the same sample, other DNA sequences code for this CDR3. The chain joins TRBV9 to TRBJ1-4, with 11 positions matching TRBD1. The CDR3 spans 14 residues. Germline V gene data show CDR1 as SGDLS and CDR2 as YYNGEE. J was trimmed by 8 bases and V by 2 bases; bases with no gene match: 2. CDR3 DNA: TGTGCCAGCAGCGTTGGGACAGGGGGAGAAAAACTGTTTTTT. Protein sequence: CASSVGTGGEKLFF. The whole variable domain, filled in from reference TRBV9 and TRBJ1-4, reads DSGVTQTPKHLITATGQRVTLRCSPRSGDLSVYWYQQSLDQGLQFLIQYYNGEERAKGNILERFSAQQFPDLHSELNLSSLELGDSALYFCASSVGTGGEKLFFGSGTQLSVL.

The rearrangement joins TRBV5-6 to TRBJ2-7, with a weak D call TRBD1 (6 bases). V gave up 5 bases and J gave up 6 bases, with 15 bases separating them. The CDR3 length is 13 residues. The germline CDR1 and CDR2 sequences are SGHDT and YYEEEE. The CDR3 DNA reads TGTGCCAGCAGGGAACAGGGAAATGGCGAGCAGTACTTC. It translates to CASREQGNGEQYF. The full variable domain, completed using reference TRBV5-6 and TRBJ2-7, is DAGVTQSPTHLIKTRGQQVTLRCSPKSGHDTVSWYQQALGQGPQFIFQYYEEEERQRGNFPDRFSGHQFPNYSSELNVNALLLGDSALYLCASREQGNGEQYFGPGTRLTVT.

This rearrangement joins TRBV7-9 to TRBJ2-3; D may be TRBD1 (6 bases). The CDR3 length is 16 residues. The V and J ends lost 5 bases and 3 bases respectively, with 18 bases between them. Germline CDR1 is SEHNR and CDR2 is FQNEAQ (reference sequence). CDR3 amino acids: CASSDIESGATDTQYF. The CDR3 DNA is TGTGCCAGCAGCGATATTGAGTCAGGGGCTACAGATACGCAGTATTTT.

The J gene is TRBJ1-2, the V gene TRBV5-4; 10 positions agree with TRBD1. The CDR3 loop spans 14 amino acids. V lost 5 bases to trimming and J lost 2 bases; unmatched junction nucleotides: 3. In germline, CDR1 is SGHNT, CDR2 YYREEE (reference sequence). The DNA of the CDR3 is TGTGCCAGCAGACAGACAGGGGGCAACTATGGCTACACCTTC. This codes for CASRQTGGNYGYTF.

The DNA of the CDR3 is TGTGCCAGCAGTGGAACAGGGCTCAACACTGAAGCTTTCTTT. Translated, it gives CASSGTGLNTEAFF. The chain links TRBV25-1 to TRBJ1-1; tentatively, D is TRBD1 (6 bases). V lost 4 bases to trimming and J lost 2 bases, with 11 bases between them. The CDR3 loop spans 14 amino acids. CDR1 MGHDK and CDR2 SYGVNS come from the germline V gene.

The V and J genes are TRBV7-9 and TRBJ1-2; the D gene is possibly TRBD1 (6 bases). Germline lookup yields CDR1 SEHNR and CDR2 FQNEAQ (reference sequence). The CDR3 length is 16 residues. V was clipped by 1 base and J by 8 bases, with 20 bases between them. For the CDR3, the DNA is TGTGCCAGCAGCTTAGGCCGGCCCACACAGGGATACGGCTACACCTTC. Translating it yields CASSLGRPTQGYGYTF.

The V and J genes are TRBV9 and TRBJ2-3; D is ambiguous. The CDR3 has 13 amino acids. CDR1 is SGDLS and CDR2 is YYNGEE in the germline V gene. Deletions cut 1 base from V and 3 bases from J, with 6 bases between. Written as DNA, the CDR3 is TGTGCCAGCAGCGTAAAGGAGACAGATACGCAGTATTTT. Its translation is CASSVKETDTQYF.

This clone was counted once. The rearrangement links TRBV28 to TRBJ1-5, with D possibly TRBD1 on 5 matching bases. V was shortened by 3 bases and J by 6 bases, with 12 bases between the two germline ends. CDR3 length: 14 residues. Germline V gives CDR1 MDHEN, CDR2 SYDVKM. CDR3 amino acids: CASSFRGKGQPQHF. The CDR3 DNA reads TGTGCCAGCAGTTTCCGGGGGAAAGGTCAGCCCCAGCATTTT. The variable domain in full, with the rest retrieved from reference TRBV28 and TRBJ1-5, is DVKVTQSSRYLVKRTGEKVFLECVQDMDHENMFWYRQDPGLGLRLIYFSYDVKMKEKGDIPEGYSVSREKKERFSLILESASTNQTSMYLCASSFRGKGQPQHFGDGTRLSIL.

V gene TRBV28 combines with J gene TRBJ2-1; D is uncertain. CDR1 is MDHEN, CDR2 SYDVKM, per germline. This CDR3 region has 15 residues. V was pared by 3 bases and J by 0 bases, with 9 bases between. The CDR3 nucleotides are TGTGCCAGCAGTTTGGAGACCATCTCCTACAATGAGCAGTTCTTC. It translates to CASSLETISYNEQFF.

The V and J genes are TRBV11-2 and TRBJ1-1, with unresolved D. The germline CDR1 and CDR2 sequences are SGHAT and FQNNGV. Trimming pared 5 bases from V and 4 bases from J, leaving 14 bases between. The CDR3 is 14 amino acids. DNA for the CDR3: TGTGCCAGCAGCACTAGCCGGGCCTCCACTGAAGCTTTCTTT. It yields the protein CASSTSRASTEAFF.

The chain is built from TRBV28 and TRBJ2-5; no firm D call. V was cut by 6 bases and J by 5 bases, with 7 bases left in between. This CDR3 contains 11 residues. Germline V gives CDR1 MDHEN, CDR2 SYDVKM. The CDR3 spells CASRRQETQYF. In nucleotides, the CDR3 is TGTGCCAGCAGGCGGCAGGAGACCCAGTACTTC.

CDR3 DNA sequence: TGTGCCAGCAGCTTAGGGGCAAACCAAGAGACCCAGTACTTC. Translating gives CASSLGANQETQYF. This chain links TRBV11-3 with TRBJ2-5; no reliable D call. The CDR3 loop spans 14 amino acids. Between the trimmed V and J ends, which lost 1 base and 0 bases, there was a span of 6 bases. Germline V CDR1 and CDR2: SGHNT, YENEEA.

This chain connects TRBV4-1 to TRBJ2-1; TRBD2 is a possible D gene (5 bases). The ends were cut back, 4 bases at V and 10 bases at J, with 20 bases in the middle. The CDR3 is made up of 15 amino acids. Germline V gives CDR1 MGHRA, CDR2 YSYEKL. CDR3 DNA sequence: TGCGCCAGCAGCCGGACTTTACAAAATTCCAGGGAGCAGTTCTTC. Encoded protein: CASSRTLQNSREQFF.

The chain links TRBV2 to TRBJ1-6; maybe TRBD1 (5 bases). The CDR3 totals 14 residues. CDR1 is SNHLY, CDR2 FYNNEI, per germline. Trimming took 5 bases from V and 6 from J, leaving 11 bases between them. The CDR3 region has the DNA TGTGCCAGCAGTAAGGGGAACCCTAATTCACCCCTCCACTTT. Translating it yields CASSKGNPNSPLHF.

The chain combines TRBV11-2 with TRBJ1-6, with 7 positions matching TRBD1. The CDR3 runs 16 residues. The V segment lost 1 base and the J segment 9 bases; nucleotides outside the gene matches: 9. CDR1 is SGHAT and CDR2 is FQNNGV in the germline V gene. CDR3 sequence (DNA): TGTGCCAGCAGCTTAGGAAAGGGGGCTATAGGTTCACCCCTCCACTTT. It specifies CASSLGKGAIGSPLHF.

The rearrangement links TRBV18 to TRBJ2-2; 8 bases line up with TRBD1. V lost 4 bases, J lost 8 bases, and 9 bases stayed unmatched. The length of the CDR3 is 15 residues. Germline values: CDR1 KGHSH, CDR2 LQKENI. CDR3 nucleotides: TGTGCCAGCTCACAACAGGACAGGGCCTCGGGGGAGCTGTTTTTT. Translating gives CASSQQDRASGELFF.

This clone was counted only a few times. The V call is TRBV4-1, the J call TRBJ1-3, with unresolved D. Trimming stripped 1 base from V and 0 bases from J, with 16 bases between. Germline CDR1 and CDR2: MGHRA and YSYEKL. The CDR3 consists of 18 residues. The DNA of the CDR3 is TGCGCCAGCAGCCAAGCCCCCGGGAGTTCCGTCTCTGGAAACACCATATATTTT. It translates to CASSQAPGSSVSGNTIYF.